Below, one TCR beta chain is given with its context. This sample is part of a study of HIV-infected patients and healthy controls. The ends lost 5 bases at V and 1 base at J; junction bases unmatched: 13. Germline values: CDR1 KGHSH, CDR2 LQKENI. The CDR3 totals 19 residues. MiXCR was run by TCRdb on the 5' RACE reads, yielding one entry per CDR3 protein. The sample has tens of thousands of distinct CDR3 sequences, over 15% seen once. J is TRBJ2-7 and V is TRBV18, with TRBD2 identical over 14 bases. This receptor was identified in a human donor in good health. The sample consisted of CD4+ T cells from blood. The CDR3 loop is CASSATPPGLAGESYEQYF. In nucleotides, the CDR3 is TGTGCCAGCTCAGCTACCCCACCGGGACTAGCGGGAGAATCCTACGAGCAGTACTTC.